This T cell receptor beta chain was documented in a study of beta chain features in type 1 diabetes. This clone was counted at least ten times. Its cognate antigen is unknown. Study results and caveats: In the patient group, naive, central memory and Treg TCRB repertoires seemed more alike than in the healthy donor group. There was a moderate but significant shortening of TCRB CDR3s in all four CD4+ subsets of Type 1 diabetes patients. Diminished insertions and augmented deletions at VDJ junctions characterized type 1 diabetes patients.

All of the isolated RNA was reverse transcribed, so expressed TCRB transcripts were sequenced. Naive, central memory and regulatory T cell samples averaged roughly 3.6 million reads. Some clones are missing from TCRdb's copy, which holds only in-frame ones; the method was immunoSEQ multiplex PCR. This table has some 52,000 clones, approximately 45% appearing once. There was one heparinised blood draw per donor, averaging around 0.11 L. The sample taken for sequencing was Tregs from blood. The clonotype comes from a man aged 25-45 years with type 1 diabetes.

Here the CDR3 reads CAISGTGVGLSGANVLTF. The CDR3 DNA is TGTGCCATCAGTGGGACAGGGGTAGGGTTGAGTGGGGCCAACGTCCTGACTTTC. The rearrangement uses TRBV10-3 and TRBJ2-6; 9 nucleotides line up with TRBD1. Losses at the gene ends were 4 bases for V and 3 bases for J; bases not matched to a gene: 10. CDR1 and CDR2 (germline): ENHRY, SYGVKD. The CDR3 loop spans 18 amino acids.